This T cell receptor (beta chain) is drawn from a study of blood T cell repertoires in COVID-19 (TCRdb year 2020). With regard to the full study: Samples from collaborators originated in the United States, Italy and Spain and spanned both the acute and convalescent phases of COVID-19. Deeply sampled blood TCRbeta repertoires from subjects exposed to, actively infected with, or recovered from COVID-19 were included in the dataset. Nearly every sample came with metadata listing a de-identified subject ID, COVID-19 status, age in years and sex. Samples were obtained from the ongoing ImmuneRACE study (first 160 participants) and from roughly 1,300 subjects provided by 6 global collaborators. The repertoires were released in a freely available public database meant as a resource for research on the immune response to SARS-CoV-2. The prospective study material was composed of cDNA or gDNA derived from T cells, B-cell-depleted T cells, or PBMCs. HLA class I and class II types, where available, came from metadata supplied by the sample provider rather than from assay-based typing.

There are 17 amino acids in the CDR3, from cysteine to phenylalanine inclusive. CDR3 DNA only is kept here, 51 bases in frame from base 1. The junction shows trimming of 1 base on V and 10 bases on J, and the gene matches do not reach 15 bases of it. The germline V gene specifies KGHSH as CDR1 and LQKENI as CDR2. Remarks on this clone: No cognate antigen has been identified for it. Qualities for individual bases were not recorded, and no much larger clone is one base off.

Whole blood was collected in K2EDTA tubes by collaborating institutions according to the institutions' own protocols. For TCRbeta analysis, collaborators shipped samples as frozen whole blood, isolated PBMCs, or DNA extracted from either of those sample types. TCRbeta CDR3 regions were amplified from genomic DNA using the immunoSEQ Assay, a bias-controlled multiplex PCR. In the authors' own workflow: The number of nucleated cells in each sample was estimated from the amplification of reference gene primers within the assay. To quantify the absolute abundance of each unique TCRbeta CDR3 rearrangement, sequence reads were collapsed and filtered. For each sample, productive Simpson clonality was calculated as the square root of Simpson's diversity index across productive rearrangements. This is the immuneACCESS table as TCRdb keeps it, with only in-frame sequences that have V and J called. A part of the clones is gone; compared with another copy, unresolved V genes explain less than half, and the rest is unexplained. The DNA gave D and trimming, while V, J and clone size come from that table. Here the sample has about 190,000 clones; roughly 85% occur a single time. The leading ten clones occupy roughly a tenth of the sample.

The investigation overall reported the following: The quantity of clinical and demographic metadata differed by source and by participant and was supplied without curation.

What was sequenced was peripheral blood. The sequence was obtained from a woman of 80 years or more with active or convalescent COVID-19. The rearrangement combines TRBV18 with TRBJ2-1, with 8 junctional bases fitting TRBD2. The nucleotide sequence is TGTGCCAGCTCACCACTGACTGTCGGGAGGGGAGTAAGAGAGCAGTTCTTC. It is translated as CASSPLTVGRGVREQFF.